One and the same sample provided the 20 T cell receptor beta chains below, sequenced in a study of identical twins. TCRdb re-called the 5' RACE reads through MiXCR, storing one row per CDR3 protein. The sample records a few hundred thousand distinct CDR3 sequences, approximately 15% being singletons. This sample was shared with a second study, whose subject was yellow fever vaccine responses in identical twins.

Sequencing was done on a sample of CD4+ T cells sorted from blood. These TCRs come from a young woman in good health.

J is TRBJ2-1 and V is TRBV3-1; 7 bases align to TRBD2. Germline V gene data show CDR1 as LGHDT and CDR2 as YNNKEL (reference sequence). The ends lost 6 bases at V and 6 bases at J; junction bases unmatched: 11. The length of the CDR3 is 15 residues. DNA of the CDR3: TGTGCCAGCAGACCTCTCTTGGGGGGGAGCAATGAGCAGTTCTTC. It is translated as CASRPLLGGSNEQFF.

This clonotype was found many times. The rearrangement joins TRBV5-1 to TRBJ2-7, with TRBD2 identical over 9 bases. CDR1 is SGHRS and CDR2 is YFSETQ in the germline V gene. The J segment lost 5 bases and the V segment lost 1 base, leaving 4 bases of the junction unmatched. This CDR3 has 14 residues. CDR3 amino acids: CASSLRVAGDEQYF. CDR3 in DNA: TGCGCCAGCAGCTTGAGGGTAGCGGGAGACGAGCAGTACTTC. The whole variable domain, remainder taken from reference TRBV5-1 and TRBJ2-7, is KAGVTQTPRYLIKTRGQQVTLSCSPISGHRSVSWYQQTPGQGLQFLFEYFSETQRNKGNFPGRFSGRQFSNSRSEMNVSTLELGDSALYLCASSLRVAGDEQYFGPGTRLTVT.

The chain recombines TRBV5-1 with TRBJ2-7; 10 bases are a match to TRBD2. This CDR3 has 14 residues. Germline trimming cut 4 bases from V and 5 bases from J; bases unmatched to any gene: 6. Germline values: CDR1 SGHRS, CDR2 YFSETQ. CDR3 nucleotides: TGCGCCAGCAGCACCGGGACTAGCGTTAACGAGCAGTACTTC. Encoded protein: CASSTGTSVNEQYF.

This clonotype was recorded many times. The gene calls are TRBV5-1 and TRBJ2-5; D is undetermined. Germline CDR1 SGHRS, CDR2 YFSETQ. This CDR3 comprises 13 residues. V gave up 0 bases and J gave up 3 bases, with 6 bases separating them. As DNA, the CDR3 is TGCGCCAGCAGCTTGGGACCGAAAGAGACCCAGTACTTC. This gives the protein CASSLGPKETQYF. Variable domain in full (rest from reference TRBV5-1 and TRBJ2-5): KAGVTQTPRYLIKTRGQQVTLSCSPISGHRSVSWYQQTPGQGLQFLFEYFSETQRNKGNFPGRFSGRQFSNSRSEMNVSTLELGDSALYLCASSLGPKETQYFGPGTRLLVL.

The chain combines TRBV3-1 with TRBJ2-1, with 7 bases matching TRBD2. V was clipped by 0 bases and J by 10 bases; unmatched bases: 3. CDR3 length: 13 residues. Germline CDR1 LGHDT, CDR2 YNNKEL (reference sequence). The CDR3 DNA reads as TGTGCCAGCAGCCAAGAATTTAGCGGGGAGCAGTTCTTC. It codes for CASSQEFSGEQFF.

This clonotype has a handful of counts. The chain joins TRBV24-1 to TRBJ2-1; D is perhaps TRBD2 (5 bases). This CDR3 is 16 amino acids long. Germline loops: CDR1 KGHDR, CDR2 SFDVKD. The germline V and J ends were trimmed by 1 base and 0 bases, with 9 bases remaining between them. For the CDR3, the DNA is TGTGCCACCAGTGATTTACGGGAAAACTCCTACAATGAGCAGTTCTTC. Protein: CATSDLRENSYNEQFF.

The CDR3 here is CAISKGLGLNNEQFF. The DNA of the CDR3 is TGTGCTATCAGCAAGGGATTGGGGCTAAACAATGAGCAGTTCTTC. The chain has TRBV6-1 and TRBJ2-1; tentatively, D is TRBD1 (5 bases). There are 15 residues in the CDR3. The germline V gene has CDR1 MNHNS and CDR2 SASEGT.

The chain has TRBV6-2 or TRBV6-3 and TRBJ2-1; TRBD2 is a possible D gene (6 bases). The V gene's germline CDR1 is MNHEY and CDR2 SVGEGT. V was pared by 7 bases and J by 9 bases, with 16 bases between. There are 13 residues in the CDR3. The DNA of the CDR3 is TGTGCCAGCAAGCACGGGAGTTCCTTTGAGCAGTTCTTC. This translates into CASKHGSSFEQFF.

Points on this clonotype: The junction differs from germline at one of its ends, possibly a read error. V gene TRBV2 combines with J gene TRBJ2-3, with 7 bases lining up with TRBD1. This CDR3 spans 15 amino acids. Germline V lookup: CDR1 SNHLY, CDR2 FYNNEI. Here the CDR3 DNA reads TGTGCCAGCAGCCGTTCGACAGGGTGGGCAGATATGCAGTATTTT. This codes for CASSRSTGWADMQYF.

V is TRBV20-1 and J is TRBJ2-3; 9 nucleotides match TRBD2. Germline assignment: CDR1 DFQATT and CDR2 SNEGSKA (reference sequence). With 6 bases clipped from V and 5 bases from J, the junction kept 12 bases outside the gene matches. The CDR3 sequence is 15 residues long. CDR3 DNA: TGCAGTGCCACATCCGTAGCGGGAGTCGGAGATACGCAGTATTTT. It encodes CSATSVAGVGDTQYF.

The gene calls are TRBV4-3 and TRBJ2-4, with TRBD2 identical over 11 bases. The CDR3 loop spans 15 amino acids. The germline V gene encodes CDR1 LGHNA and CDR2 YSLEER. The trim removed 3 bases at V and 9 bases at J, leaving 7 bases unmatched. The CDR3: CASSQLAGGVGIQYF. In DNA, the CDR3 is TGCGCCAGCAGCCAGCTAGCGGGAGGCGTGGGCATTCAGTACTTC.

CDR3 DNA: TGCGCCAGCAGCCCCGGGTCTAGCGGGTCTCGGGAGACCCAGTACTTC. Protein: CASSPGSSGSRETQYF. This chain uses TRBV5-1 with TRBJ2-5, with 8 bases fitting TRBD2. This CDR3 is 16 amino acids long. J lost 5 bases, V lost 4 bases, and 13 bases had no gene match. Germline assignment: CDR1 SGHRS and CDR2 YFSETQ.

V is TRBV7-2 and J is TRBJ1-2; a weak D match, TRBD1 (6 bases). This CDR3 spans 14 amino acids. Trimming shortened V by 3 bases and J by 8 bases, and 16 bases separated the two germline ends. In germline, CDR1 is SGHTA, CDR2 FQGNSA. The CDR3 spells CASSFRPFTGGYTF. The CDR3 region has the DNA TGTGCCAGCAGCTTTCGACCATTTACAGGGGGCTACACCTTC.

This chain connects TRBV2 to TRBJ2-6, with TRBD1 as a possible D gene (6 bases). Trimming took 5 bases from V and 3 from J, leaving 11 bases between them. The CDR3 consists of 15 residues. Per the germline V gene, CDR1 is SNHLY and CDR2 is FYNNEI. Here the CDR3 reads CASSIDRFGANVLTF. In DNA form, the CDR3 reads TGTGCCAGCAGTATAGACAGGTTTGGGGCCAACGTCCTGACTTTC.

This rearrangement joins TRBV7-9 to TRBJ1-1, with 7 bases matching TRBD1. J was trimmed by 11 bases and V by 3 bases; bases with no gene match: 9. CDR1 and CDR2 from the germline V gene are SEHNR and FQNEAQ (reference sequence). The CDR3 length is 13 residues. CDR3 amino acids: CASSFKGAPRAFF. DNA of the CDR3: TGTGCCAGCAGCTTTAAGGGGGCCCCACGCGCTTTCTTT.

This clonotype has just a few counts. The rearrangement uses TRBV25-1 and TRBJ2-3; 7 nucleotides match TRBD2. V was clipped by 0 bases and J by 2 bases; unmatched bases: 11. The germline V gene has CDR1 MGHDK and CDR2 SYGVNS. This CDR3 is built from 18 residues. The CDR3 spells CASSEYRVASGFTDTQYF. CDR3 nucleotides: TGTGCCAGCAGTGAATATCGGGTAGCTAGCGGATTCACAGATACGCAGTATTTT.

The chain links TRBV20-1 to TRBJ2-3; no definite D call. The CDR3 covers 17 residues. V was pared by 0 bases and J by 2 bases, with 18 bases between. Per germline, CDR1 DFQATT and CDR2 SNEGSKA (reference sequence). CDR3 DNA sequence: TGCAGTGCTAGAGACGGCGATCCTCTCCAATACACAGATACGCAGTATTTT. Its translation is CSARDGDPLQYTDTQYF.

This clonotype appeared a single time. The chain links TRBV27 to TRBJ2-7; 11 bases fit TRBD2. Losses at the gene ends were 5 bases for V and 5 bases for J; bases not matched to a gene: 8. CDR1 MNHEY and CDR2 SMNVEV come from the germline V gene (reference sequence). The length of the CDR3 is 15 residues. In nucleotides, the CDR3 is TGTGCCAGCAGTCTAAGAACGGGACTAGCGGACGAGCAGTACTTC. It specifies CASSLRTGLADEQYF.

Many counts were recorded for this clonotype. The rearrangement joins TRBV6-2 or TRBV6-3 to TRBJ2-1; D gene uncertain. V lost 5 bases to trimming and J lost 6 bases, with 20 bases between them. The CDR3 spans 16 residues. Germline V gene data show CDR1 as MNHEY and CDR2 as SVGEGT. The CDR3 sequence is CASSLFEAGLGNEQFF. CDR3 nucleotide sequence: TGTGCCAGCAGTCTTTTCGAGGCAGGTTTAGGCAATGAGCAGTTCTTC.

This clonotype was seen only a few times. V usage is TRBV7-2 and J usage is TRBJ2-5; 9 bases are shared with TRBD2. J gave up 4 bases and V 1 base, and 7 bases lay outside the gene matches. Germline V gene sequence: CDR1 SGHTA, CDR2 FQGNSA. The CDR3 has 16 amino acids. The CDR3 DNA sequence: TGTGCCAGCAGCTTAGATGGGACTAGCCGTTCAGAGACCCAGTACTTC. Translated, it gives CASSLDGTSRSETQYF.